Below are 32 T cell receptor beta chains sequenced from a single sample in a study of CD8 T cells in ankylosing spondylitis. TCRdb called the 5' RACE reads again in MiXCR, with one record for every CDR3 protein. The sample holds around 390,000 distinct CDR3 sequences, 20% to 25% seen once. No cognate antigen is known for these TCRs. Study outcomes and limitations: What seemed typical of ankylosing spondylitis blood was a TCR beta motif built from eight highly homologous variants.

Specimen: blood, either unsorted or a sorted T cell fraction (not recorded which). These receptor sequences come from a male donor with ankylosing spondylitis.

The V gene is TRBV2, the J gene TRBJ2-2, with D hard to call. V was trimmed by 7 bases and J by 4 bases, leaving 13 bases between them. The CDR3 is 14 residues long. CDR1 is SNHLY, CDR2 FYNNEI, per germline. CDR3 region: CASNFVRSTGELFF. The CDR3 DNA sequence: TGTGCCAGCAATTTCGTCAGGAGCACCGGGGAGCTGTTTTTT.

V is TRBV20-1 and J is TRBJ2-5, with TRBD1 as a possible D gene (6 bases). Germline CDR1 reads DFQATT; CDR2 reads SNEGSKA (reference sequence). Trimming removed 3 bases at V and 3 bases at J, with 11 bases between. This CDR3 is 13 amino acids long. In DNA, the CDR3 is TGCAGTGCTAGTGGGGGCCAAGAAGAGACCCAGTACTTC. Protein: CSASGGQEETQYF.

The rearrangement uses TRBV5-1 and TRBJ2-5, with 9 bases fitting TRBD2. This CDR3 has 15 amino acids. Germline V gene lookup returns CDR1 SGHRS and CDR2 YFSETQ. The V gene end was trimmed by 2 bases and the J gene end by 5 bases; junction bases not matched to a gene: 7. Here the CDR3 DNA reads TGCGCCAGCAGCTTTGGAGCGGGAGGCAGTGAGACCCAGTACTTC. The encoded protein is CASSFGAGGSETQYF.

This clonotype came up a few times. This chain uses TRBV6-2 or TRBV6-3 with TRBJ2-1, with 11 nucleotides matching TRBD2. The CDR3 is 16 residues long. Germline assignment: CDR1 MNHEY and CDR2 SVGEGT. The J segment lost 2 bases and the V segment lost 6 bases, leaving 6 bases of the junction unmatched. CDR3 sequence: CASSSQLAGAYNEQFF. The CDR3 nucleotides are TGTGCCAGCAGCTCTCAACTAGCGGGAGCCTACAATGAGCAGTTCTTC.

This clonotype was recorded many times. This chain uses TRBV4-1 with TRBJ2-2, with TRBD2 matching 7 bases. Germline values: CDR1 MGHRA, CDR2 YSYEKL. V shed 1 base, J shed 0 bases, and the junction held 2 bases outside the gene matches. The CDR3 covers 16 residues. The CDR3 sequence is CASSQASGANTGELFF. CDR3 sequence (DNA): TGCGCCAGCAGCCAAGCGAGCGGGGCGAACACCGGGGAGCTGTTTTTT.

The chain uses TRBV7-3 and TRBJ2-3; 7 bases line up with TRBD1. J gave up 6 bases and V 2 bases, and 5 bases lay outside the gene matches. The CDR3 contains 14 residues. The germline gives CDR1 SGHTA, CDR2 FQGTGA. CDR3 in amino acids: CASSLQGGGDTQYF. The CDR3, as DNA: TGTGCCAGCAGCTTACAAGGGGGCGGGGATACGCAGTATTTT.

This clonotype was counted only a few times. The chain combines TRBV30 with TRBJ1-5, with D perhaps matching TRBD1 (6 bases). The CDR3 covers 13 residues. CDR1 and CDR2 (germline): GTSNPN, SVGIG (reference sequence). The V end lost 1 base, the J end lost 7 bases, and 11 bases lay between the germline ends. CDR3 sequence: CAWSARGQQPQHF. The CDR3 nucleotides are TGTGCCTGGAGTGCGCGGGGGCAGCAGCCCCAGCATTTT. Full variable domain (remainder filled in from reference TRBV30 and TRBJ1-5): SQTIHQWPATLVQPVGSPLSLECTVEGTSNPNLYWYRQAAGRGLQLLFYSVGIGQISSEVPQNLSASRPQDRQFILSSKKLLLSDSGFYLCAWSARGQQPQHFGDGTRLSIL.

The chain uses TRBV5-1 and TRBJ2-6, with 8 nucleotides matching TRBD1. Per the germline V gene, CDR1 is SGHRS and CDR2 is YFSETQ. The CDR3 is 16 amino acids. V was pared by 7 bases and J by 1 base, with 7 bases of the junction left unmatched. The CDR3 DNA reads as TGCGCCAGCCGTCGACAGGGGCGTTCTGGGGCCAACGTCCTGACTTTC. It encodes CASRRQGRSGANVLTF.

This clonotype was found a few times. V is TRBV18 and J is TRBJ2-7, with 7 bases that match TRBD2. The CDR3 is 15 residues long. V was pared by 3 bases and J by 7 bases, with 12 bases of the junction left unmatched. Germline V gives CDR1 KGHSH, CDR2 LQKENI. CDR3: CASSPRASGGFEQYF. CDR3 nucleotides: TGTGCCAGCTCACCCAGGGCTAGCGGAGGTTTTGAGCAGTACTTC.

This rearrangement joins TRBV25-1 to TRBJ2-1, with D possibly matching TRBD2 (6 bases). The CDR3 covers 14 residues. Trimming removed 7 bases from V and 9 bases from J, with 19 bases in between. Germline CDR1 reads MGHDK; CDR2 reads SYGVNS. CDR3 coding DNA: TGTGCCAGCACGGGGGACTTGGGGAATAGTGAGCAGTTCTTC. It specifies CASTGDLGNSEQFF.

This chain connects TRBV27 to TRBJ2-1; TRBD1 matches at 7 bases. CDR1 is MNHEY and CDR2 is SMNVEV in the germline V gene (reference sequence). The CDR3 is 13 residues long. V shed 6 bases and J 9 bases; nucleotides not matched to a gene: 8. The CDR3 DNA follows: TGTGCCAGCAGCCCACAGGGGTATAGTGAGCAGTTCTTC. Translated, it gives CASSPQGYSEQFF.

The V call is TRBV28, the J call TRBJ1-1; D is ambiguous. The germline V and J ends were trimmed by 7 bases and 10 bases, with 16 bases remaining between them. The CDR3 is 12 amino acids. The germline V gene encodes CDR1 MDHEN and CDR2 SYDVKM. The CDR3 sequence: CASTPRPPGAFF. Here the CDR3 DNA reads TGTGCCAGCACCCCTCGGCCACCGGGAGCTTTCTTT. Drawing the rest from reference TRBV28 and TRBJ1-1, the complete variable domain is DVKVTQSSRYLVKRTGEKVFLECVQDMDHENMFWYRQDPGLGLRLIYFSYDVKMKEKGDIPEGYSVSREKKERFSLILESASTNQTSMYLCASTPRPPGAFFGQGTRLTVV.

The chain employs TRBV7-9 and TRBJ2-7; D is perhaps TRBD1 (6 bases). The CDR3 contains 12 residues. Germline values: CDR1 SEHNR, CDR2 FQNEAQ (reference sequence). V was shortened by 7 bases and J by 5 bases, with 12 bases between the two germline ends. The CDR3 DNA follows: TGTGCCAGCACCCGAGAGGGGGACGAGCAGTACTTC. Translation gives CASTREGDEQYF.

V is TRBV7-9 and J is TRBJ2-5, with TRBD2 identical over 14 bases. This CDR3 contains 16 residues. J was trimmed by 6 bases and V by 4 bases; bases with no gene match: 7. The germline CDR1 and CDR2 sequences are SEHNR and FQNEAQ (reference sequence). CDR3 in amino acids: CASSSRGLAGGQTQYF. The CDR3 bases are TGTGCCAGCAGCTCCCGAGGACTAGCGGGAGGACAGACCCAGTACTTC.

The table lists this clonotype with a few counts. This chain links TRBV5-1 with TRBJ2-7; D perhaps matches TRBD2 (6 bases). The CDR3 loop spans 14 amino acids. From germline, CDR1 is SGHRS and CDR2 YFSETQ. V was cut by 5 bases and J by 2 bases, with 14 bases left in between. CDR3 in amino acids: CASRGSSVAYEQYF. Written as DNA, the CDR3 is TGCGCCAGCAGGGGTTCTAGCGTGGCCTACGAGCAGTACTTC.

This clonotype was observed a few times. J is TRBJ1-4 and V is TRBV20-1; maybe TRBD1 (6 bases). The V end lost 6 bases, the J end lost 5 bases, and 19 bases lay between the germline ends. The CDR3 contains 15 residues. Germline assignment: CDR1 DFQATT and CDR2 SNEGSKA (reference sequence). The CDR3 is CSAPGQRGWNEKLFF. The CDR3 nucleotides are TGCAGTGCCCCCGGACAAAGGGGGTGGAATGAAAAACTGTTTTTT.

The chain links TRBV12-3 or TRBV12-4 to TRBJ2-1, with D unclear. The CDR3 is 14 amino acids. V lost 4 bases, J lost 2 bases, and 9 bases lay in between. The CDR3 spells CASSSSRTYNEQFF. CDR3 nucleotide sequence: TGTGCCAGCAGTTCGTCAAGAACCTACAATGAGCAGTTCTTC.

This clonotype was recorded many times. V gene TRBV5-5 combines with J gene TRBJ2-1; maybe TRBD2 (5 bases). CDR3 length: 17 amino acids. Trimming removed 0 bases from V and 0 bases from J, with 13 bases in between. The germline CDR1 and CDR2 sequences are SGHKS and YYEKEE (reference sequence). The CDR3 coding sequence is TGTGCCAGCAGCTTGGCGGGCGGGCCCAGCTCCTACAATGAGCAGTTCTTC. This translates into CASSLAGGPSSYNEQFF.

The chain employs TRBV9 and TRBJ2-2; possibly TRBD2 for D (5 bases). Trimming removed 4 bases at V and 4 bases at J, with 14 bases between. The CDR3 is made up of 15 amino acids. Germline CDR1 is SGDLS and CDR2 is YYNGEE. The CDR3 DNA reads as TGTGCCAGCAGCCCCCGGACTCCCGGCACCGGGGAGCTGTTTTTT. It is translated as CASSPRTPGTGELFF.

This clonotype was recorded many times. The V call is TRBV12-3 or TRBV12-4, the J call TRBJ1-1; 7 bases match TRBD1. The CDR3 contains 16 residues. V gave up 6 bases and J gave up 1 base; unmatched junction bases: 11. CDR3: CASSDPGQARNTEAFF. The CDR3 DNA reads TGTGCCAGCAGCGATCCCGGACAGGCGCGGAACACTGAAGCTTTCTTT.

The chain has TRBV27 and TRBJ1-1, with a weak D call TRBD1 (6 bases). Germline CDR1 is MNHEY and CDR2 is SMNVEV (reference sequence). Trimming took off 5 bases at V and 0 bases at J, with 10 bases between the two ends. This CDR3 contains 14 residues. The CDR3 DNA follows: TGTGCCAGCAGTAAGACAGGACTGAACACTGAAGCTTTCTTT. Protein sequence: CASSKTGLNTEAFF.

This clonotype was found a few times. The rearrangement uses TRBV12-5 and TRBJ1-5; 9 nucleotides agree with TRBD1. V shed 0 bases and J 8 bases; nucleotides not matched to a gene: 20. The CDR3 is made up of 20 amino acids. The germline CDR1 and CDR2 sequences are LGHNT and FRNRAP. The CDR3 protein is CASGLVRGQGSRQIGEPQHF. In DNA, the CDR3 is TGTGCTAGTGGTTTGGTAAGGGGACAGGGAAGCCGCCAGATTGGGGAGCCCCAGCATTTT.

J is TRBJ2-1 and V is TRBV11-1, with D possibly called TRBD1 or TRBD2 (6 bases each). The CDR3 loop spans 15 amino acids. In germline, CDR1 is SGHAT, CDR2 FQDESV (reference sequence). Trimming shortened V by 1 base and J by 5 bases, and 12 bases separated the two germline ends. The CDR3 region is CASSLVGGLNNEQFF. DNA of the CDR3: TGTGCCAGCAGCTTAGTGGGGGGCCTCAACAATGAGCAGTTCTTC.

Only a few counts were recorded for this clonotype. Here the CDR3 reads CASTSMEGKNIQYF. The CDR3 nucleotides are TGTGCCAGCACTTCTATGGAGGGTAAAAACATTCAGTACTTC. The chain couples TRBV12-3 or TRBV12-4 to TRBJ2-4, with TRBD2 as a possible D gene (6 bases). CDR3 length: 14 amino acids. Trimming took off 7 bases at V and 4 bases at J, with 14 bases between the two ends.

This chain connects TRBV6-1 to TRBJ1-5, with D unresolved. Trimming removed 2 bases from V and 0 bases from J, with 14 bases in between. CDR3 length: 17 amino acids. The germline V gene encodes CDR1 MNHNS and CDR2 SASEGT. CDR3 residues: CASSESETIYSNQPQHF. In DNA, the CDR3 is TGTGCCAGCAGTGAATCGGAGACAATCTATAGCAATCAGCCCCAGCATTTT.

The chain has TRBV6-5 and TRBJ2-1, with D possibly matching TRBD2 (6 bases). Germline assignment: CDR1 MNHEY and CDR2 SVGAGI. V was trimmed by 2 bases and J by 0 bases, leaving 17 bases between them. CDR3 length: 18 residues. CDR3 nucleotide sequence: TGTGCCAGCAGTTACGGGCAAGCGGGTGGCCCCTCCTACAATGAGCAGTTCTTC. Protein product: CASSYGQAGGPSYNEQFF.

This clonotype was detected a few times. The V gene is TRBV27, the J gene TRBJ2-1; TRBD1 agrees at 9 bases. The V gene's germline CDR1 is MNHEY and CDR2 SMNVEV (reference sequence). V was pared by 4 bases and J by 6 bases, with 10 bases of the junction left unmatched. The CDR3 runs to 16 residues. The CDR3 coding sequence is TGTGCCAGCAGTTACTGGGGACAGGGTATCTCCAATGAGCAGTTCTTC. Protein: CASSYWGQGISNEQFF.

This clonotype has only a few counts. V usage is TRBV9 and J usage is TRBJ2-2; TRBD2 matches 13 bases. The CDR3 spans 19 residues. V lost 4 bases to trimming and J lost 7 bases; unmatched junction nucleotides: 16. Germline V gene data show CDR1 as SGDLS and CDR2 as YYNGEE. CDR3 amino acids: CASSIRDGGLAGMDGELFF. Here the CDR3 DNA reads TGTGCCAGCAGCATCCGGGACGGGGGACTAGCGGGGATGGACGGGGAGCTGTTTTTT.

The CDR3 sequence is CASSQTGTGAGSGNTIYF. CDR3 in DNA: TGCGCCAGCAGCCAAACGGGGACAGGGGCGGGCTCTGGAAACACCATATATTTT. The V call is TRBV4-3, the J call TRBJ1-3, with 10 bases that match TRBD1. The CDR3 has 18 residues. J was trimmed by 0 bases and V by 2 bases; bases with no gene match: 7. Germline V gives CDR1 LGHNA, CDR2 YSLEER.

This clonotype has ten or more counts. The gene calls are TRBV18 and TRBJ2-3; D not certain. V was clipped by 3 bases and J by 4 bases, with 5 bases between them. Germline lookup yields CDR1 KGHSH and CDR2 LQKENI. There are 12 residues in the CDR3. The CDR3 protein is CASSPVPDTQYF. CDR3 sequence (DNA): TGTGCCAGCTCACCGGTTCCAGATACGCAGTATTTT.

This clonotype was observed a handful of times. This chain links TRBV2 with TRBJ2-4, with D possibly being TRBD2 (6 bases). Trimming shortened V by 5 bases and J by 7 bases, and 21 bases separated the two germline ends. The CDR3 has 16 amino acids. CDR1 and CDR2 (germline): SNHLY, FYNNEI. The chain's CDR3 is CASSPRGSGLTNIQYF. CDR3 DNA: TGTGCCAGCAGTCCCCGGGGTAGCGGCCTCACGAACATTCAGTACTTC.

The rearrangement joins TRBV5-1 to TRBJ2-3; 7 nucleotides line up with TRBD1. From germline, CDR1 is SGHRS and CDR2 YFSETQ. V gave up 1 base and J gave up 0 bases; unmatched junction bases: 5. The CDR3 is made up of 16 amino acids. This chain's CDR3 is CASSLTPGQSTDTQYF. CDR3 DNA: TGCGCCAGCAGCTTGACCCCGGGACAGAGCACAGATACGCAGTATTTT. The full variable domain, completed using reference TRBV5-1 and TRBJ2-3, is KAGVTQTPRYLIKTRGQQVTLSCSPISGHRSVSWYQQTPGQGLQFLFEYFSETQRNKGNFPGRFSGRQFSNSRSEMNVSTLELGDSALYLCASSLTPGQSTDTQYFGPGTRLTVL.